These 26 T cell receptor beta chains came from one sample sequenced in a study of blood T cell repertoires in COVID-19. Data came from immunoSEQ multiplex PCR; TCRdb stores just in-frame clones and leaves some out. The sample lists about 170,000 clones, roughly 80% seen once, with 11% in the top ten. Sample: peripheral blood. The receptor source for this set is a man aged 70-80 years with active or convalescent COVID-19.

The chain couples TRBV7-2 to TRBJ2-1; possible D gene TRBD2, 6 bases. Germline CDR1 is SGHTA and CDR2 is FQGNSA. The CDR3 loop spans 16 amino acids. With 5 bases removed from V and 2 bases from J, the gap between germline ends came to 16 bases. The CDR3 sequence is CASSPPGSGPYNEQFF. The CDR3, as DNA: TGTGCCAGCAGCCCCCCGGGTAGCGGCCCCTACAATGAGCAGTTCTTC. The whole variable domain, remainder taken from reference TRBV7-2 and TRBJ2-1, is GAGVSQSPSNKVTEKGKDVELRCDPISGHTALYWYRQSLGQGLEFLIYFQGNSAPDKSGLPSDRFSAERTGGSVSTLTIQRTQQEDSAVYLCASSPPGSGPYNEQFFGPGTRLTVL.

V and J are TRBV5-8 and TRBJ2-2, with D perhaps TRBD2 (6 bases). The V end lost 4 bases, the J end lost 5 bases, and 15 bases lay between the germline ends. CDR1 is SGHTS and CDR2 is YDEGEE in the germline V gene. CDR3 length: 15 amino acids. This chain's CDR3 is CASSPGTSYTGELFF. The CDR3 region has the DNA TGTGCCAGCAGCCCGGGCACTAGCTATACCGGGGAGCTGTTTTTT.

Only one count was recorded for this clone. The J gene is TRBJ2-1, the V gene TRBV24-1; D possibly corresponds to TRBD1 (6 bases). Germline V gene data show CDR1 as KGHDR and CDR2 as SFDVKD. The CDR3 contains 16 residues. Deletions cut 4 bases from V and 2 bases from J, with 14 bases between. CDR3 in DNA: TGTGCCACCAGTGAAAGGGACATCCGCACCTACAATGAGCAGTTCTTC. Protein product: CATSERDIRTYNEQFF.

V is TRBV6-2 or TRBV6-3 and J is TRBJ2-1; weak D call: TRBD1 (6 bases). Germline-derived CDR1 and CDR2 are MNHEY and SVGEGT. Trimming took 5 bases from V and 2 from J, leaving 13 bases between them. This CDR3 contains 15 residues. CDR3: CASSTRDTPYNEQFF. Written as DNA, the CDR3 is TGTGCCAGCAGTACTCGGGACACCCCCTACAATGAGCAGTTCTTC.

This clone was observed a few times. The CDR3 nucleotides read TGTGCCAGTAGTTTCCTAGACAGGGTCGGCAATCAGCCCCAGCATTTT. Translated, it gives CASSFLDRVGNQPQHF. This chain uses TRBV19 with TRBJ1-5; the match to TRBD1 covers 7 bases. Trimming took 5 bases from V and 2 from J; bases not matched to a gene: 9. The CDR3 is 16 amino acids. CDR1 and CDR2 (germline): LNHDA, SQIVND (reference sequence).

This clone was detected only a few times. The V gene is TRBV15, the J gene TRBJ2-5, with 9 bases matching TRBD1. V was clipped by 3 bases and J by 3 bases; unmatched bases: 14. The CDR3 is made up of 18 amino acids. Germline loops: CDR1 LNHNV, CDR2 YYDKDF (reference sequence). The CDR3 DNA reads as TGTGCCACCAGCAGGAAGGGACAGGGAACAGCAGGAGAAGAGACCCAGTACTTC. This gives the protein CATSRKGQGTAGEETQYF. The whole variable domain, filled in from reference TRBV15 and TRBJ2-5, reads DAMVIQNPRYQVTQFGKPVTLSCSQTLNHNVMYWYQQKSSQAPKLLFHYYDKDFNNEADTPDNFQSRRPNTSFCFLDIRSPGLGDTAMYLCATSRKGQGTAGEETQYFGPGTRLLVL.

This clone was observed a few times. V is TRBV2 and J is TRBJ2-2, with D hard to call. V lost 3 bases and J lost 14, with 16 bases in between. There are 13 residues in the CDR3. Germline lookup yields CDR1 SNHLY and CDR2 FYNNEI. The CDR3 protein is CASSEFRQSALFF. The CDR3 coding sequence is TGTGCCAGCAGTGAGTTTCGGCAGAGCGCACTGTTTTTT.

In DNA form, the CDR3 reads TGTGCCACCAGTGGGGCAGGGGTCGGGGCCAACGTCCTGACTTTC. It specifies CATSGAGVGANVLTF. The genes are TRBV24-1 and TRBJ2-6, with D tentatively TRBD1 (6 bases). This CDR3 is built from 15 residues. Trimming removed 5 bases at V and 4 bases at J, with 11 bases between. In germline, CDR1 is KGHDR, CDR2 SFDVKD.

In this sample, this clone turned up once. The J gene is TRBJ2-7, the V gene TRBV7-9, with 7 positions matching TRBD1. With 2 bases clipped from V and 2 bases from J, the junction kept 3 bases outside the gene matches. Germline CDR1 SEHNR, CDR2 FQNEAQ (reference sequence). The CDR3 sequence is 14 residues long. The CDR3 nucleotides are TGTGCCAGCAGCTTAACAGGGGTTCCCTACGAGCAGTACTTC. This translates into CASSLTGVPYEQYF.

This chain connects TRBV5-1 to TRBJ2-1, with 11 positions matching TRBD2. Germline V gives CDR1 SGHRS, CDR2 YFSETQ. This CDR3 region has 16 residues. Unmatched junction bases numbered 2, after V lost 0 bases and J lost 3 bases. CDR3 in amino acids: CASSLAGTSGYNEQFF. The CDR3 nucleotides read TGCGCCAGCAGCTTGGCGGGGACTAGCGGCTACAATGAGCAGTTCTTC.

The rearrangement uses TRBV9 and TRBJ2-1; the D gene is possibly TRBD2 (6 bases). The CDR3 extends over 16 amino acids. Trimming shortened V by 2 bases and J by 1 base, and 13 bases separated the two germline ends. CDR1 and CDR2 from the germline V gene are SGDLS and YYNGEE. In nucleotides, the CDR3 is TGTGCCAGCAGCGTCCGGGGGAGAGGGTCCTACAATGAGCAGTTCTTC. Protein: CASSVRGRGSYNEQFF.

This chain uses TRBV3-1 (or the pseudogene TRBV3-2) with TRBJ1-2, with TRBD1 identical over 7 bases. CDR1 and CDR2 from the germline V gene are LGHDT and YNNKEL (reference sequence). The CDR3 totals 14 residues. Trimming removed 11 bases from V and 2 bases from J; junction bases left unmatched: 11. DNA for the CDR3: TGTGCCTCAAGAAACACAGGGGCAAACTATGGCTACACCTTC. Protein product: CASRNTGANYGYTF.

This clone was found once. The chain has TRBV6-2 or TRBV6-3 and TRBJ2-1, with 11 nucleotides matching TRBD2. V lost 6 bases and J lost 1; bases outside the gene matches: 8. The CDR3 is 17 residues long. From germline, CDR1 is MNHEY and CDR2 SVGEGT. CDR3 sequence: CASRPLAGGPSYNEQFF. DNA for the CDR3: TGTGCCAGCAGACCTTTAGCGGGGGGGCCGTCCTACAATGAGCAGTTCTTC.

This clone was recorded once. This chain uses TRBV7-6 with TRBJ2-7; no reliable D call. Germline-derived CDR1 and CDR2 are SGHVS and FNYEAQ. Trimming stripped 0 bases from V and 0 bases from J, with 9 bases between. The CDR3 has 15 residues. CDR3 nucleotides: TGTGCCAGCAGCTTAGCACCCCCAGTCTCCTACGAGCAGTACTTC. As protein: CASSLAPPVSYEQYF. Drawing the rest from reference TRBV7-6 and TRBJ2-7, the complete variable domain is GAGVSQSPRYKVTKRGQDVALRCDPISGHVSLYWYRQALGQGPEFLTYFNYEAQQDKSGLPNDRFSAERPEGSISTLTIQRTEQRDSAMYRCASSLAPPVSYEQYFGPGTRLTVT.

The rearrangement uses TRBV6-5 and TRBJ1-2; D gene uncertain. The CDR3 extends over 15 amino acids. Trimming shortened V by 6 bases and J by 2 bases, and 16 bases separated the two germline ends. Germline CDR1 and CDR2: MNHEY and SVGAGI. CDR3 DNA sequence: TGTGCCAGCAGCTCCCTCTACTCCACCAACTATGGCTACACCTTC. It translates to CASSSLYSTNYGYTF.

The V call is TRBV18, the J call TRBJ2-1; TRBD2 agrees at 14 bases. Trimming took 2 bases from V and 6 from J; bases not matched to a gene: 3. This CDR3 region has 16 residues. Germline V gene sequence: CDR1 KGHSH, CDR2 LQKENI. In DNA, the CDR3 is TGTGCCAGCTCACCAAGACTAGCGGGAGGGCCCAATGAGCAGTTCTTC. Translating gives CASSPRLAGGPNEQFF.

The chain is built from TRBV7-2 and TRBJ2-2, with D possibly TRBD2 on 7 matching bases. V lost 4 bases and J 0 bases, leaving 12 bases between the germline ends. CDR1 and CDR2 from the germline V gene are SGHTA and FQGNSA. This CDR3 contains 16 residues. CDR3: CASSSRGPSNTGELFF. In DNA, the CDR3 is TGTGCCAGCAGCTCGCGGGGGCCATCGAACACCGGGGAGCTGTTTTTT.

V and J are TRBV5-1 and TRBJ2-3; D possibly corresponds to TRBD2 (6 bases). V lost 6 bases and J 0 bases, leaving 20 bases between the germline ends. Germline CDR1 is SGHRS and CDR2 is YFSETQ. CDR3 size: 17 residues. CDR3 protein: CASNLASASSSTDTQYF. Written as DNA, the CDR3 is TGCGCCAGCAATTTGGCTAGCGCCTCCTCTAGCACAGATACGCAGTATTTT.

J is TRBJ1-6 and V is TRBV28; 7 bases align to TRBD1. The germline CDR1 and CDR2 sequences are MDHEN and SYDVKM. The V and J ends lost 5 bases and 7 bases, in that order; junction bases with no gene match: 8. The CDR3 spans 15 residues. The CDR3 loop reads CASSPSTGRNSPLHF. The CDR3 nucleotides are TGTGCCAGCAGTCCCTCGACAGGGAGAAATTCACCCCTCCACTTT.

J is TRBJ1-1 and V is TRBV18, with TRBD1 as a possible D gene (6 bases). Germline V gene data show CDR1 as KGHSH and CDR2 as LQKENI. Trimming left V 2 bases short and J 0 bases short, with 13 bases between. This CDR3 is built from 16 residues. The CDR3 protein is CASSPINRAMNTEAFF. The CDR3 DNA sequence: TGTGCCAGCTCACCAATCAACAGGGCTATGAACACTGAAGCTTTCTTT.

The genes are TRBV5-1 and TRBJ1-1, with D unresolved. V lost 4 bases, J lost 0 bases, and 13 bases lay in between. CDR3 length: 15 residues. CDR1 is SGHRS, CDR2 YFSETQ, per germline. The DNA for the CDR3 is TGCGCCAGCAGCATACAAGGCGGTATGAACACTGAAGCTTTCTTT. Translation gives CASSIQGGMNTEAFF.

A single count supports this clone. The chain recombines TRBV7-2 with TRBJ2-2, with D possibly being TRBD2 (5 bases). Trimming shortened V by 5 bases and J by 0 bases, and 10 bases separated the two germline ends. This CDR3 region has 15 residues. Per the germline V gene, CDR1 is SGHTA and CDR2 is FQGNSA. The CDR3 nucleotides read TGTGCCAGCAGCACGGACTGGGCGAACACCGGGGAGCTGTTTTTT. Encoded protein: CASSTDWANTGELFF.

The chain has TRBV2 and TRBJ1-1; no clear D. Germline CDR1 reads SNHLY; CDR2 reads FYNNEI. V gave up 10 bases and J gave up 1 base, with 13 bases separating them. CDR3 length: 13 residues. This chain's CDR3 is CATQAQQNTEAFF. CDR3 nucleotides: TGTGCCACCCAGGCGCAGCAGAACACTGAAGCTTTCTTT.

This chain joins TRBV7-6 and TRBJ1-1, with 7 bases lining up with TRBD1. The CDR3 is made up of 15 amino acids. Trimming cost V 4 bases and J 4 bases; bases outside gene matches: 9. CDR1 and CDR2 from the germline V gene are SGHVS and FNYEAQ. The CDR3 DNA reads as TGTGCCAGCAGCTCGATAGGGGGCAGGGCCACTGAAGCTTTCTTT. Protein: CASSSIGGRATEAFF.

J is TRBJ2-5 and V is TRBV3-1 (or the pseudogene TRBV3-2); perhaps TRBD2 as D (5 bases). CDR1 and CDR2 (germline): LGHDT, YNNKEL (reference sequence). The CDR3 runs to 15 residues. V was pared by 3 bases and J by 5 bases, with 16 bases between. The CDR3 loop reads CASSHNWKLGETQYF. DNA of the CDR3: TGTGCCAGCAGCCACAATTGGAAACTAGGCGAGACCCAGTACTTC.

V and J are TRBV27 and TRBJ1-4; 12 bases match TRBD1. The germline V gene has CDR1 MNHEY and CDR2 SMNVEV (reference sequence). The CDR3 runs 18 residues. V was pared by 0 bases and J by 3 bases, with 5 bases of the junction left unmatched. DNA of the CDR3: TGTGCCAGCAGTTTATCGGGACAGGGGGCGCGTGCTAATGAAAAACTGTTTTTT. This gives the protein CASSLSGQGARANEKLFF.